Each of the 7 T cell receptor beta chains below was sequenced from the same sample in a study of PD-L1 blockade in urothelial cancer. Clones were read by immunoSEQ multiplex PCR, and TCRdb kept only the in-frame ones, dropping some. The sample shows 95,000 to 130,000 clones, 75% to 90% of them seen only once. This sample's time point: peripheral blood 6 weeks after treatment start. Source: PBMCs, taken around atezolizumab (anti-PD-L1) treatment. The receptors derive from a man in his 60s with urothelial cancer.

The V call is TRBV7-3, the J call TRBJ2-2, with TRBD2 identical over 12 bases. V lost 8 bases and J lost 6; bases outside the gene matches: 7. Germline V gene sequence: CDR1 SGHTA, CDR2 FQGTGA. The CDR3 runs 15 residues. The CDR3 region has the DNA TGTGCCAGCTCGGATGCTAGCGGGAGGGCCGGGGAGCTGTTTTTT. This encodes CASSDASGRAGELFF.

The chain couples TRBV19 to TRBJ2-1, with a tentative D call TRBD2 (7 bases). From germline, CDR1 is LNHDA and CDR2 SQIVND (reference sequence). This CDR3 has 14 amino acids. Deletions cut 6 bases from V and 0 bases from J, with 9 bases between. CDR3: CASSGGLSYNEQFF. For the CDR3, the DNA is TGTGCCAGTAGCGGGGGGCTCTCCTACAATGAGCAGTTCTTC.

The V and J genes are TRBV9 and TRBJ2-3; 12 bases line up with TRBD1. The germline V gene has CDR1 SGDLS and CDR2 YYNGEE. This CDR3 region has 17 residues. With 4 bases clipped from V and 9 bases from J, the junction kept 15 bases outside the gene matches. CDR3 amino acids: CASSSTPIGTGGATQYF. CDR3 nucleotide sequence: TGTGCCAGCAGCTCAACCCCTATCGGGACAGGGGGCGCCACGCAGTATTTT.

V usage is TRBV10-1 and J usage is TRBJ1-5, with 7 nucleotides matching TRBD1. After removal of 2 bases from V and 6 bases from J, the junction contained 1 base not matched to a gene. The CDR3 loop spans 13 amino acids. CDR1 WNHNN and CDR2 SYGVQD come from the germline V gene (reference sequence). For the CDR3, the DNA is TGCGCCAGCAGTGAGACAGGGGCTCAGCCCCAGCATTTT. Its translation is CASSETGAQPQHF.

The chain uses TRBV14 and TRBJ1-2, with D possibly matching TRBD1 (6 bases). In germline, CDR1 is SGHDN, CDR2 FVKESK. The ends were cut back, 5 bases at V and 2 bases at J, with 9 bases in the middle. The CDR3 has 13 amino acids. CDR3 loop: CASSVQGNYGYTF. The CDR3 nucleotides are TGTGCCAGCAGCGTTCAGGGGAACTATGGCTACACCTTC.

The J gene is TRBJ2-1, the V gene TRBV13; D perhaps matches TRBD2 (5 bases). CDR1 and CDR2 (germline): PRHDT, FYEKMQ (reference sequence). The CDR3 runs to 13 residues. The V end lost 0 bases, the J end lost 6 bases, and 6 bases lay between the germline ends. The CDR3 loop reads CASSLGLGNEQFF. The CDR3 DNA sequence: TGTGCCAGCAGCTTAGGACTAGGCAATGAGCAGTTCTTC.

The chain couples TRBV6-5 to TRBJ2-5, with 8 nucleotides matching TRBD1. The CDR3 spans 14 residues. Losses at the gene ends were 5 bases for V and 5 bases for J; bases not matched to a gene: 7. Germline CDR1 is MNHEY and CDR2 is SVGAGI. As DNA, the CDR3 is TGTGCCAGCAGTCCCAGGGGGCAGTGGGAGACCCAGTACTTC. As protein: CASSPRGQWETQYF.